One T cell receptor beta chain is described in this entry. Antigen unknown. The CDR3 spans 18 residues. V lost 3 bases and J 7 bases, leaving 24 bases between the germline ends. CDR1 and CDR2 from the germline V gene are SEHNR and FQNEAQ (reference sequence). The naive CD8 fraction comprised CD45RO-negative cells positively selected for CCR7 and excluded terminally differentiated effector memory CD45RA+ cells. Recent vaccinations or acute infections were absent in the healthy HIV-negative adult donors. This sample is drawn from a study of shared clonotypes between healthy human individuals. Points from the study as a whole: Estimated richness was generally greater in naive than memory subsets. The study found about 5% of naive CD4 clonotypes shared across a few donors.

Splitting of each subset's genomic DNA was done evenly across several immunoSEQ plates. Some clones are missing from TCRdb's copy, which holds only in-frame ones; the method was immunoSEQ multiplex PCR. The sample consists of about 2,200,000 clones, under 95% of them appearing once. Material for sequencing was naive CD8+ T cells from PBMCs. The source of this sequence is a man between 18 and 29 years old in good health. Some clones in this sample may be carry-over from other donors' samples. V usage is TRBV7-9 and J usage is TRBJ1-4, with D perhaps matching TRBD1 (6 bases). CDR3 DNA: TGTGCCAGCAGCTTCCACGACTGGAAAGGAGGGGGTAGTGAAAAACTGTTTTTT. Amino acid sequence: CASSFHDWKGGGSEKLFF.